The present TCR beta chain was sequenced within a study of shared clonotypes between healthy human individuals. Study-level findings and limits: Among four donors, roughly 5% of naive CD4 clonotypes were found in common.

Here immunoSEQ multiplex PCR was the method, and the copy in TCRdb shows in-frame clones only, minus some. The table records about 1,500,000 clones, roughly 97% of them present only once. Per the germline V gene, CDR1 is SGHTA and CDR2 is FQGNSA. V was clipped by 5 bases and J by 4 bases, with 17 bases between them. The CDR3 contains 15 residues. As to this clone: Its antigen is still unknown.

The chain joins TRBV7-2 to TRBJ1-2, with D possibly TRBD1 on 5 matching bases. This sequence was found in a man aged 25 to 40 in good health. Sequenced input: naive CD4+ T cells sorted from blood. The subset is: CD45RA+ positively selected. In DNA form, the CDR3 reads TGTGCCAGCAGCGACGGCTCCGGGACGGTCTATGGCTACACCTTC. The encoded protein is CASSDGSGTVYGYTF. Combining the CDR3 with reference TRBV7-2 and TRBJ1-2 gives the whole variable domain GAGVSQSPSNKVTEKGKDVELRCDPISGHTALYWYRQSLGQGLEFLIYFQGNSAPDKSGLPSDRFSAERTGGSVSTLTIQRTQQEDSAVYLCASSDGSGTVYGYTFGSGTRLTVV.